In its sample, the clone carrying this TCR beta chain was seen a few times. Its cognate antigen is unknown. With 0 bases clipped from V and 1 base from J, the junction kept 5 bases outside the gene matches. The germline V gene encodes CDR1 DFQATT and CDR2 SNEGSKA (reference sequence). This CDR3 is built from 16 residues. Unique molecular identifiers were in the cDNA, with template-switch universal primer binding. MiXCR, run by TCRdb on the 5' RACE reads, gives a single entry per CDR3 protein. The table shows fewer than 500,000 distinct CDR3 sequences, with 20% to 30% occurring only once. This specimen belongs to a study of identical twins. Study conclusions and caveats: Models predicted less out-of-frame TCR alpha sharing in monozygotic twins than was found. Instead of following the same donors, the conclusions were based on cross-sectional statistical analysis.

These data were likewise used in another study, on T cells expressing NK-cell markers. As that study records: In a group of several donors, dominant NKG2C+ clonotypes represented roughly 1.0-7.0% of CD8+ T cells.

The chain recombines TRBV20-1 with TRBJ2-2; 7 bases match TRBD1. The source of this sequence is a woman aged 18-29 years in good health. Input material: CD4+ T cells sorted from blood. CDR3 nucleotides: TGCAGTGCTAGAGATCGGGACAGCAGGAACACCGGGGAGCTGTTTTTT. Protein: CSARDRDSRNTGELFF.